The 23 T cell receptor beta chains in this list originate from one sample, sequenced in a study of cytomegalovirus exposure and HLA in healthy donors. The PCR had 60 Vbeta and 13 Jbeta primers. Using immunoSEQ multiplex PCR, the repertoire was profiled, and TCRdb retains in-frame clones only, with some absent. The sample holds about 100,000 clones, roughly three quarters seen once. The sequencing sample was made of PBMCs. These receptors came from a male donor in good health and CMV-seropositive.

This clone was recorded once. The rearrangement uses TRBV4-1 and TRBJ1-4, with D possibly being TRBD1 (5 bases). V shed 4 bases and J shed 10 bases, with 16 bases lying between them. The germline V gene has CDR1 MGHRA and CDR2 YSYEKL. This CDR3 contains 14 residues. CDR3 in amino acids: CASSPETERGKLFF. The DNA of the CDR3 is TGCGCCAGCAGCCCCGAGACAGAAAGGGGAAAACTGTTTTTT.

J is TRBJ2-5 and V is TRBV7-2; 7 bases match TRBD2. The CDR3 is 16 residues long. CDR1 and CDR2 (germline): SGHTA, FQGNSA. The V segment lost 4 bases and the J segment 3 bases; nucleotides outside the gene matches: 11. CDR3 DNA sequence: TGTGCCAGCAGCTGGGTGGGAGGGAGCGGGAAAGAGACCCAGTACTTC. It encodes CASSWVGGSGKETQYF.

This clone was counted between two and nine times. The rearrangement links TRBV7-8 to TRBJ2-7; 7 bases map to TRBD2. Germline V gene lookup returns CDR1 SGHVS and CDR2 FQNEAQ. Losses at the gene ends were 5 bases for V and 2 bases for J; bases not matched to a gene: 9. The CDR3 loop spans 15 amino acids. The CDR3 DNA reads as TGTGCCAGCAGCCCAAGGGAGGGAAGGGCCTACGAGCAGTACTTC. It yields the protein CASSPREGRAYEQYF.

The chain combines TRBV4-2 with TRBJ2-7; no clear D gene. Germline lookup yields CDR1 LGHNA and CDR2 YNFKEQ. V was trimmed by 0 bases and J by 4 bases, leaving 7 bases between them. This CDR3 is built from 13 residues. CDR3 sequence: CASSQESVYEQYF. The CDR3 region has the DNA TGTGCCAGCAGCCAAGAGAGCGTGTACGAGCAGTACTTC.

The chain recombines TRBV4-3 with TRBJ2-7; 7 bases fit TRBD2. The junction had 5 bases not matched to a gene; V was cut back by 0 bases and J by 0 bases. The CDR3 length is 16 residues. Germline V gene lookup returns CDR1 LGHNA and CDR2 YSLEER. The CDR3 DNA reads as TGCGCCAGCAGCCAAGATCTGTCTAGCGGCTCCTACGAGCAGTACTTC. This encodes CASSQDLSSGSYEQYF.

This chain joins TRBV7-2 and TRBJ1-2; 8 bases match TRBD1. The germline gives CDR1 SGHTA, CDR2 FQGNSA. This CDR3 has 15 residues. The V gene end was trimmed by 1 base and the J gene end by 4 bases; junction bases not matched to a gene: 5. The CDR3 protein is CASSLGGGQVYGYTF. DNA of the CDR3: TGTGCCAGCAGCTTAGGAGGGGGACAGGTCTATGGCTACACCTTC.

The V gene is TRBV7-8, the J gene TRBJ2-7; perhaps TRBD2 as D (6 bases). CDR1 SGHVS and CDR2 FQNEAQ come from the germline V gene. CDR3 length: 14 residues. V was pared by 3 bases and J by 6 bases, with 15 bases between. The CDR3 nucleotides read TGTGCCAGCAGCTTCCCGGGGGTTCCTAGCGAGCAGTACTTC. Its translation is CASSFPGVPSEQYF.

The chain uses TRBV6-5 and TRBJ2-2, with a possible D match to TRBD1 (5 bases). V gave up 0 bases and J gave up 1 base, with 9 bases separating them. The CDR3 spans 16 residues. Germline V lookup: CDR1 MNHEY, CDR2 SVGAGI. CDR3 nucleotide sequence: TGTGCCAGCAGTTACTCCTTCGACAGGAACACCGGGGAGCTGTTTTTT. It is translated as CASSYSFDRNTGELFF.

As DNA, the CDR3 is TGTGCCAGCAGCCCGGACTACACAGATACGCAGTATTTT. This gives the protein CASSPDYTDTQYF. This sequence joins TRBV9 and TRBJ2-3, with D perhaps matching TRBD2 (6 bases). The CDR3 totals 13 residues. The V end was cut by 4 bases, the J end by 2 bases, with 8 bases between. Germline assignment: CDR1 SGDLS and CDR2 YYNGEE.

The V gene is TRBV4-1, the J gene TRBJ2-3; 11 bases fit TRBD2. This CDR3 contains 16 residues. CDR1 is MGHRA and CDR2 is YSYEKL in the germline V gene. Trimming removed 3 bases from V and 5 bases from J; junction bases left unmatched: 7. The CDR3 spells CASSHLLAGVGDTQYF. Here the CDR3 DNA reads TGCGCCAGCAGCCACCTACTAGCGGGAGTTGGAGATACGCAGTATTTT.

CDR3 region: CASSLVSSGANVLTF. The CDR3 bases are TGTGCCAGCAGCTTAGTCAGCTCTGGGGCCAACGTCCTGACTTTC. The chain has TRBV7-2 and TRBJ2-6; no firm D call. The CDR3 contains 15 residues. Germline lookup yields CDR1 SGHTA and CDR2 FQGNSA. Trimming stripped 1 base from V and 0 bases from J, with 4 bases between. Full variable domain (remainder filled in from reference TRBV7-2 and TRBJ2-6): GAGVSQSPSNKVTEKGKDVELRCDPISGHTALYWYRQSLGQGLEFLIYFQGNSAPDKSGLPSDRFSAERTGGSVSTLTIQRTQQEDSAVYLCASSLVSSGANVLTFGAGSRLTVL.

With regard to this clone: The junction and the germline gene differ at one end; a read error may be behind it. This rearrangement joins TRBV18 to TRBJ2-4; tentative D call: TRBD2 (5 bases). This CDR3 spans 16 amino acids. Germline V CDR1 and CDR2: KGHSH, LQKENI. The CDR3 loop reads CASSPPRVGAKNSQYF. The CDR3 bases are TGTGCCAGCTCACCCCCGCGGGTTGGAGCCAAAAACAGTCAGTACTTC.

The rearrangement uses TRBV18 and TRBJ1-1; D gene unclear. The germline V and J ends were trimmed by 7 bases and 1 base, with 7 bases remaining between them. Germline V CDR1 and CDR2: KGHSH, LQKENI. This CDR3 comprises 12 residues. CDR3 coding DNA: TGTGCCAGCTTTGGGCGGAACACTGAAGCTTTCTTT. Its protein is CASFGRNTEAFF.

This chain links TRBV4-2 with TRBJ2-5; D perhaps matches TRBD1 (6 bases). This CDR3 is built from 13 residues. Germline CDR1 LGHNA, CDR2 YNFKEQ. The V end lost 6 bases, the J end lost 4 bases, and 12 bases lay between the germline ends. The CDR3 region has the DNA TGTGCCAGCAGTCGACAGGTGGGAGAGACCCAGTACTTC. It codes for CASSRQVGETQYF.

The chain uses TRBV4-1 and TRBJ2-1, with D possibly matching TRBD2 (6 bases). The V gene's germline CDR1 is MGHRA and CDR2 YSYEKL. V lost 4 bases and J 9 bases, leaving 25 bases between the germline ends. The CDR3 has 17 residues. The CDR3 region has the DNA TGCGCCAGCAGCCTCACCAGCGGTAGCGGCCCTCATGTTGAGCAGTTCTTC. Protein: CASSLTSGSGPHVEQFF.

The chain recombines TRBV28 with TRBJ1-1; 8 bases are shared with TRBD1. The germline V gene encodes CDR1 MDHEN and CDR2 SYDVKM. CDR3 length: 13 amino acids. Losses at the gene ends were 2 bases for V and 11 bases for J; bases not matched to a gene: 7. The CDR3 spells CASSLGDRSGAFF. CDR3 DNA: TGTGCCAGCAGTTTAGGGGACAGGTCAGGGGCTTTCTTT. Supplemented by reference TRBV28 and TRBJ1-1, the full variable domain reads DVKVTQSSRYLVKRTGEKVFLECVQDMDHENMFWYRQDPGLGLRLIYFSYDVKMKEKGDIPEGYSVSREKKERFSLILESASTNQTSMYLCASSLGDRSGAFFGQGTRLTVV.

CDR3 sequence (DNA): TGTGCCAGCAGGAGGTGGGGAGGGAAGGGCACTGAAGCTTTCTTT. Its protein is CASRRWGGKGTEAFF. This sequence joins TRBV6-1 and TRBJ1-1; D gene uncertain. Between the trimmed V and J ends, which lost 6 bases and 4 bases, there was a span of 18 bases. Germline CDR1 is MNHNS and CDR2 is SASEGT. CDR3 size: 15 residues.

This rearrangement joins TRBV28 to TRBJ2-5; D may be TRBD2 (5 bases). V gave up 5 bases and J gave up 5 bases, with 21 bases separating them. CDR3 length: 16 amino acids. Germline V gives CDR1 MDHEN, CDR2 SYDVKM. The CDR3 DNA is TGTGCCAGCAGTCCCACCACGGACTTATACCTCGAGACCCAGTACTTC. Protein product: CASSPTTDLYLETQYF.

Worth noting for this clone: Germline is not matched at one junction end, which may reflect a read error. The same CDR3 is also encoded by other DNA sequences in this sample. In DNA, the CDR3 is TGCGCCAGCAGTTTATCGTATCGGTCAGGGGCAACCTATGGCTACACCTTC. Amino acid sequence: CASSLSYRSGATYGYTF. The chain employs TRBV27 and TRBJ1-2, with D perhaps TRBD1 (6 bases). Germline values: CDR1 MNHEY, CDR2 SMNVEV (reference sequence). The CDR3 length is 17 residues.

The chain recombines TRBV7-8 with TRBJ1-5, with a tentative D call TRBD1 (6 bases). The CDR3 extends over 16 amino acids. Trimming left V 1 base short and J 5 bases short, with 15 bases between. CDR1 and CDR2 (germline): SGHVS, FQNEAQ. The chain's CDR3 is CASSLEVWDKDQPQHF. CDR3 bases: TGTGCCAGCAGCTTAGAAGTTTGGGACAAGGATCAGCCCCAGCATTTT.

The CDR3 spells CASSQGTGGSFGTQYF. The CDR3 coding sequence is TGCGCCAGCAGCCAGGGGACAGGGGGAAGTTTCGGTACGCAGTATTTT. V gene TRBV4-1 combines with J gene TRBJ2-3; 11 positions agree with TRBD1. Germline V gene sequence: CDR1 MGHRA, CDR2 YSYEKL. V was pared by 3 bases and J by 8 bases, with 10 bases of the junction left unmatched. There are 16 residues in the CDR3.

The V call is TRBV27, the J call TRBJ2-7; D unclear. Germline V gene data show CDR1 as MNHEY and CDR2 as SMNVEV (reference sequence). V was trimmed by 6 bases and J by 6 bases, leaving 15 bases between them. This CDR3 is 13 amino acids long. This CDR3 is CASRISFHSEQYF. Here the CDR3 DNA reads TGTGCCAGCAGGATTTCCTTCCATAGCGAGCAGTACTTC.

This clone was counted only a few times. At one of its ends the junction is not consistent with the germline gene, which may arise from a read error. The rearrangement joins TRBV7-9 to TRBJ1-2; 9 positions agree with TRBD1. Germline values: CDR1 SEHNR, CDR2 FQNEAQ (reference sequence). The CDR3 sequence is 14 residues long. The chain's CDR3 is CSSGLQGALCGYTF. The CDR3 DNA reads as TGTTCCAGCGGGCTACAGGGGGCGCTTTGTGGCTACACCTTC. The full variable domain, completed using reference TRBV7-9 and TRBJ1-2, is DTGVSQNPRHKITKRGQNVTFRCDPISEHNRLYWYRQTLGQGPEFLTYFQNEAQLEKSRLLSDRFSAERPKGSFSTLEIQRTEQGDSAMYLCSSGLQGALCGYTFGSGTRLTVV.